This T cell receptor (beta chain) was sequenced for a study of monozygotic twins with inflammatory bowel disease. Study results and limitations: Healthy co-twins showed greater TCRbeta diversity (inverse Simpson) than IBD patients.

From germline, CDR1 is LGHNA and CDR2 YSLEER. CDR3 length: 15 residues. As for this clonotype: Its target is unknown.

The UMIs contained a 6-nucleotide sample barcode. They were added by template switching during cDNA synthesis. TCRdb re-called the 5' RACE reads, yielding one record per CDR3 amino acid sequence without DNA. The table gives fewer than 400,000 distinct CDR3 sequences; the top ten clones make up approximately 5.9% of it. This TCR was sampled from a human donor with ulcerative colitis or Crohn's disease, or a healthy co-twin of an affected twin (not recorded which). Sequencing was done on a sample of blood. The chain has TRBV4-3 and TRBJ1-2; TCRdb's D gene call, TRBD1, goes unchecked for lack of DNA. The CDR3 sequence is CASSQVRAAQGGYTF.